This T cell receptor beta chain was recovered during a study of regulatory and conventional T cells in RAG deficiency. General study points: Omenn patients showed >90% Treg-Tconv overlap and shorter CDR3 lengths. RAG-deficient patients showed markedly lower Shannon entropy and higher Simpson indices than control T-cell subsets. Sorted Omenn CD25-high CD127-low cells may not be bona fide Tregs. Other subsets showed roughly 9.9-fold reductions, but Treg unique TCR beta sequences fell roughly 90-fold in these patients.

The data were produced by immunoSEQ multiplex PCR, yet TCRdb's version contains in-frame clones alone and is incomplete. This table has roughly 28,000 clones, nearly 95% appearing once. Germline loops: CDR1 MDHEN, CDR2 SYDVKM. The V gene end was trimmed by 5 bases and the J gene end by 8 bases; junction bases not matched to a gene: 8. The CDR3 extends over 13 amino acids. The sorted conventional CD4+ T cells were CD25-low and CD127-high, with genomic DNA sequenced. This clone has just one count. Antigen: not known. These data also formed part of another study, on regulatory T cells. From that paper: Primers: 52 TRBV forward and 13 TRBJ reverse.

This TCR came from a human donor in good health. The J gene is TRBJ1-2, the V gene TRBV28; 7 nucleotides line up with TRBD1. Sequenced material: CD25- CD4+ T cells sorted from blood. The CDR3 nucleotides read TGTGCCAGCAGTCTCGACAGGGTGAGAGGCTACACCTTC. It is translated as CASSLDRVRGYTF.